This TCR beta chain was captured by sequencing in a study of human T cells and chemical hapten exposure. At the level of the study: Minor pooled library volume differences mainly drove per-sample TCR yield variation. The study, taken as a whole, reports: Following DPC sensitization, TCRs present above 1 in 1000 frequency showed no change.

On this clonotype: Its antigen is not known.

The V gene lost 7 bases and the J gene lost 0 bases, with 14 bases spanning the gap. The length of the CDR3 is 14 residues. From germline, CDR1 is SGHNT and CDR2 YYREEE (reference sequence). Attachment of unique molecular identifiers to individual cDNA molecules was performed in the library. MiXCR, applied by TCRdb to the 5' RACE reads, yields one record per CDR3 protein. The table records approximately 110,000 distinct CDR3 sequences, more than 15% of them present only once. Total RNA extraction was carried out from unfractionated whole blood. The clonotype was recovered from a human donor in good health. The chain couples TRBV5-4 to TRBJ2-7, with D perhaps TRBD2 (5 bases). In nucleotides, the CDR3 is TGTGCCAGCGAGGATTTAGGGAGCTCCTACGAGCAGTACTTC. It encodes CASEDLGSSYEQYF.